This TCR beta chain was identified in a study of blood T cell repertoires in COVID-19. Study background: Samples came from the United States, Italy and Spain, spanning acute and convalescent COVID-19. PBMCs, B-cell-depleted T cells, or T cells provided the cDNA or gDNA that made up the material.

Per the original data handling: Estimates of nucleated cell counts were drawn from the amplification of reference gene primers. Data came from immunoSEQ multiplex PCR; TCRdb stores just in-frame clones and leaves some out. The V and J calls and clone size were taken over from that table, and D and trimming were inferred from the DNA. The sample carries 100,000 to 150,000 clones, approximately 85% recorded once. The germline CDR1 and CDR2 sequences are ENHRY and SYGVKD. The CDR3 has 13 amino acids. V was pared by 10 bases and J by 1 base, with 13 bases between. The chain has TRBV10-3 and TRBJ1-1, with D unclear. The sequence was obtained from an elderly man with active or convalescent COVID-19. The sequenced sample consisted of peripheral blood. CDR3 sequence reads: CATARETNTEAFF. The CDR3 DNA follows: TGTGCCACCGCCCGGGAGACGAACACTGAAGCTTTCTTT.